Included here is one T cell receptor beta chain sequence, with context. What it binds is unknown. TCRdb's table, derived via immunoSEQ multiplex PCR, lists solely in-frame clones and lacks some. The top ten hold about 3.7% of the sample, which has about 51,000 clones, more than 70% seen once. CDR1 is LNHDA, CDR2 SQIVND, per germline (reference sequence). The CDR3 is made up of 16 amino acids. V was shortened by 5 bases and J by 6 bases, with 22 bases between the two germline ends. This sample is part of a study of OX40 agonist ivuxolimab in advanced cancers. Study results and limitations: Expanded clones were, on average, more numerous among CD8+ T cells than CD4+. Normalized T-cell clonal expansion was also low in a subset of nonresponders. At 0.1 to 3.0 mg/kg and by week 6, clonal expansion occurred in CD4+ and CD8+ blood T cells.

The receptor comes from an adult with an advanced solid tumor such as melanoma, head and neck, liver or kidney cancer. Sequenced here: CD4+ or CD8+ T cells sorted from blood, sampled in a trial of the OX40 agonist ivuxolimab. This chain joins TRBV19 and TRBJ1-1; D possibly corresponds to TRBD1 (5 bases). CDR3 in amino acids: CASSPPGGRGGSEAFF. In nucleotides, the CDR3 is TGTGCCAGTAGTCCCCCCGGCGGACGGGGGGGTTCTGAAGCTTTCTTT.